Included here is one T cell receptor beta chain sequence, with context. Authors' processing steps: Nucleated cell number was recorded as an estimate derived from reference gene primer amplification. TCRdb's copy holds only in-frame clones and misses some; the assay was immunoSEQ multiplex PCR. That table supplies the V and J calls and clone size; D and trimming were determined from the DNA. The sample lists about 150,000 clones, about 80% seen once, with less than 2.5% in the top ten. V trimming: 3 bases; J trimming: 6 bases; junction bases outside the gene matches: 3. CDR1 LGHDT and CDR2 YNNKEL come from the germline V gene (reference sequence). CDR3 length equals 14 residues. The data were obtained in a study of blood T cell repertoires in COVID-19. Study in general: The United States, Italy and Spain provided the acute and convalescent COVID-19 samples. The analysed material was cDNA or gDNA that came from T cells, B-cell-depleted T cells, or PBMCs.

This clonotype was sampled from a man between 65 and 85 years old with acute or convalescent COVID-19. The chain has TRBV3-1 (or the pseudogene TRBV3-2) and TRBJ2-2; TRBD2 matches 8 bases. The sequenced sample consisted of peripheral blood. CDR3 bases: TGTGCCAGCAGCCAGCCCGGGGGGGCCGGGGAGCTGTTTTTT. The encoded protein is CASSQPGGAGELFF.